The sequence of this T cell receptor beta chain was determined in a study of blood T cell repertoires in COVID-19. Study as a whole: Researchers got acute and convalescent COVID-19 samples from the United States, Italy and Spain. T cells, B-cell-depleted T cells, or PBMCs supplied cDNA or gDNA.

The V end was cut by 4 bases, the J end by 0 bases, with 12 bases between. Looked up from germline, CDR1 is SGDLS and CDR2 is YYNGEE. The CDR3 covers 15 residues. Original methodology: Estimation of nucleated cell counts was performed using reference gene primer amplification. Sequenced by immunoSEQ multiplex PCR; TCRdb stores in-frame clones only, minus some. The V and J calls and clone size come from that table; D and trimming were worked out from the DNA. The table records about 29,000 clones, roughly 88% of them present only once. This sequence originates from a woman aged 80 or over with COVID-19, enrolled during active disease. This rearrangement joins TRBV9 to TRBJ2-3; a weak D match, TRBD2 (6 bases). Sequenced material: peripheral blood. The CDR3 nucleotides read TGTGCCAGCAGCTTGGGGAGCGGGAGCACAGATACGCAGTATTTT. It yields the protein CASSLGSGSTDTQYF.